Only a few counts were recorded for the clone carrying this T cell receptor (beta chain). Its antigen is undetermined. From the reads, TCRdb called clonotypes with MiXCR, one entry per CDR3 protein. Altogether hundreds of thousands of distinct CDR3 sequences are present, over 25% being singletons, with the ten largest covering 9.5% to 15%. The CDR3 totals 13 residues. V dropped 7 bases and J dropped 4; count of bases not matched to a gene: 5. From germline, CDR1 is LNHDA and CDR2 SQIVND (reference sequence). These data are taken from a study of T cell repertoires in cytomegalovirus infection. This chain links TRBV19 with TRBJ1-1, with 8 bases that match TRBD1. This clonotype originated in a human donor in good health (CMV status not recorded). Some clones in this sample may be carry-over from other donors' samples. Sequencing used cultured CD8+ T cells from PBMCs, obtained from culture after CMV antigen stimulation. CDR3 amino acids: CASNTGGVTEAFF. The CDR3 DNA reads TGTGCCAGTAATACAGGGGGAGTCACTGAAGCTTTCTTT. Based on the CDR3 plus reference TRBV19 and TRBJ1-1, the full variable domain is DGGITQSPKYLFRKEGQNVTLSCEQNLNHDAMYWYRQDPGQGLRLIYYSQIVNDFQKGDIAEGYSVSREKKESFPLTVTSAQKNPTAFYLCASNTGGVTEAFFGQGTRLTVV.